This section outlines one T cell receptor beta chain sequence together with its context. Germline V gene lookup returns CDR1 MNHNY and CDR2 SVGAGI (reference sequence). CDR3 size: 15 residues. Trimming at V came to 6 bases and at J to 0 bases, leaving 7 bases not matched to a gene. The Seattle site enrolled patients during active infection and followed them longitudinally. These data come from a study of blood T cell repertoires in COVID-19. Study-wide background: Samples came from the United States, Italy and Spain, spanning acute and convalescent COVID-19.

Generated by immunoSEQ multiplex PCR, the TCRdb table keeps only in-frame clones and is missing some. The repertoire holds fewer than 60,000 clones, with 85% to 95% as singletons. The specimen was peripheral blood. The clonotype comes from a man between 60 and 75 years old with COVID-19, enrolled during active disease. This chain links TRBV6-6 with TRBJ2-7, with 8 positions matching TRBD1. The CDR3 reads CASRPGQGLSYEQYF. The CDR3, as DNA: TGTGCCAGCAGGCCAGGACAGGGCCTCTCCTACGAGCAGTACTTC.